This TCR beta chain appears in the sequencing data of a study of CD8 T cells in Susac syndrome (dated 2019 in TCRdb). A note on the overall study: Among the Susac syndrome patients who were sequenced, clinically active disease was present in about 6 and clinical remission was observed in under ten. Susac syndrome patients were therapy-naive, on corticosteroids (some also receiving IVIg), or on IVIg alone at blood withdrawal. Whether CD8+ T cell activation and differentiation in Susac syndrome was antigen driven was tested using repertoire sequencing. Study-wide conclusions, independent of this receptor: In patients with Susac syndrome, the CD4+ T cell repertoire showed no detectable clonal expansion. The number of individuals in the TCR sequencing and HLA analysis was recognized as being relatively small.

Sequences DFQATT (CDR1) and SNEGSKA (CDR2) are obtained from the germline V gene (reference sequence). There are 13 amino acids in the CDR3, from cysteine to phenylalanine inclusive. Kept here is only the CDR3 DNA, which spans 39 bases and is read in frame from base 1. The V and J ends are trimmed by 3 bases and 4 bases, leaving 7 bases between them. With respect to this clonotype: Its binding antigen is unknown. No base-level quality is on record; no much larger clone is a single base apart.

Peripheral blood CD8+ and CD4+ T cells from healthy donors, Susac syndrome patients and multiple sclerosis patients were profiled by high-throughput TCR beta sequencing. The Susac syndrome patients fulfilled recently defined diagnostic criteria for definite or probable disease. Bulk CD8+ and CD4+ T cells were purified magnetically by negative isolation, whereas CD8+ TEMRA cells were enriched by FACS. Blood was collected in EDTA tubes and processed within 24 hours, with PBMCs isolated through density gradient centrifugation. PBMCs destined for TCR sequencing were cryopreserved in liquid nitrogen and later thawed in a 37 °C water bath. The sorted or isolated CD4+, CD8+ and CD8+ TEMRA cells reached a purity of at least 90%. RNA was extracted with the RNeasy kit and about 0.5 to 1 ug was reverse transcribed using random hexamers. The immunoSEQ multiplex PCR assay, which covers 54 Vbeta and 13 Jbeta segments, was used to amplify TCR beta CDR3 regions. To correct PCR amplification bias, a synthetic template baseline was used for both primer optimization and computational correction. Turning to the authors' computational methods: Reads were annotated to V, D and J genes according to IMGT and were analyzed with immunoSEQ Analyzer, with only productive sequences retained. Clonality was calculated as one minus the Shannon entropy normalized by log2 of the number of productive unique sequences. For each patient and control, public and private clones were evaluated among the 100 most prevalent clones. A clone was defined as Susac-specific if it was absent from the healthy and MS cohorts, from some 980 published viral clones and from other ImmuneACCESS disease sequences. The public sequencing data were trimmed at Q25 with fastp and processed into clonotypes with MiXCR by TCRdb, which kept only in-frame beta chains. Identical CDR3 protein sequences are pooled into one entry, listed with their most common genes and DNA. These V and J calls are TCRdb output, not the study's own analysis. The sample has under 250,000 distinct CDR3 sequences on record, about 95% of them singletons. The ten largest clones capture 0.15% to 0.2% of the sample.

The chain is made from TRBV20-1 and TRBJ2-6; there is no confident call for the D gene. The receptor was isolated from a human donor with Susac syndrome. The specimen sequenced was CD4+ T cells from PBMCs. The DNA is as follows: TGCAGTGCTAGCACAGTCGGGGCCAACGTCCTGACTTTC. This sequence encodes CSASTVGANVLTF.